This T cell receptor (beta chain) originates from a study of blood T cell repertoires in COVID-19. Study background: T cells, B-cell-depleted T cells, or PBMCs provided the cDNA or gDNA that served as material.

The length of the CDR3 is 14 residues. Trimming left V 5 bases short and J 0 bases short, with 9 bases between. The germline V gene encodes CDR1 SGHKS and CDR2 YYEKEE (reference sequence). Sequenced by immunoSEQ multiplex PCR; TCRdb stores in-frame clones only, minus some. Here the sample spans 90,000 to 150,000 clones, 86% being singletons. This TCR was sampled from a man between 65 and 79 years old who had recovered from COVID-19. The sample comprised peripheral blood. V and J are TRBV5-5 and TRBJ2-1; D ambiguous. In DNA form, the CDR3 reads TGTGCCAGCAGTCTCGTGAGCTCCTACAATGAGCAGTTCTTC. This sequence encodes CASSLVSSYNEQFF.